This T cell receptor (beta chain) was found in a study of blood T cell repertoires in COVID-19. The ends lost 6 bases at V and 3 bases at J; junction bases unmatched: 4. Germline V CDR1 and CDR2: MNHEY, SMNVEV (reference sequence). The CDR3 length is 13 residues. Sequencing was performed with immunoSEQ multiplex PCR; in TCRdb, only in-frame clones are kept and a portion is missing. The table records 140,000 to 150,000 clones, roughly 90% of them present only once. The chain uses TRBV27 and TRBJ1-1, with 7 bases that match TRBD1. The sequenced sample was PBMCs or T cells enriched from blood (not recorded which). The TCR was taken from a woman aged 30 to 39 with acute COVID-19. The DNA for the CDR3 is TGTGCCAGCAGGCTCACAGGGGACACTGAAGCTTTCTTT. It translates to CASRLTGDTEAFF.